These T cell receptor beta chains were read from a single sample in a study of T cells in narcolepsy. Sequencing used immunoSEQ multiplex PCR; TCRdb keeps in-frame clones, though not all of them. The sample records roughly 20,000 clones, about four fifths being singletons. Sequenced sample: memory (CD45RA-) CD4+ T cells from blood. The receptors come from a human donor in good health. Each CDR3 is given with its conserved first and last residue. The D gene is left open where the match is weak. Expanded clones get a size class; other rows say once, few or many, or leave the size out.

clone size: .
D gene: .
V gene: TRBV9
J gene: TRBJ2-3
CDR3 protein: CASSVEPRDTQYF
CDR3 DNA: TGTGCCAGCAGCGTAGAACCCAGGGATACGCAGTATTTT

clone size: .
D gene: .
V gene: TRBV5-6
J gene: TRBJ2-1
CDR3 protein: CASSLGQRYYNEQFF
CDR3 DNA: TGTGCCAGCAGCCTGGGCCAGCGGTACTACAATGAGCAGTTCTTC

clone size: .
D gene: .
V gene: TRBV30
J gene: TRBJ1-1
CDR3 protein: CAWLDQTLPAFF
CDR3 DNA: TGTGCCTGGTTGGACCAAACTTTGCCGGCTTTCTTT

clone size: .
D gene: TRBD1
V gene: TRBV19
J gene: TRBJ2-1
CDR3 protein: CASSNPRDRGYNEQFF
CDR3 DNA: TGTGCCAGTAGTAACCCCCGGGACAGGGGATACAATGAGCAGTTCTTC

clone size: .
D gene: TRBD1
V gene: TRBV5-5
J gene: TRBJ1-6
CDR3 protein: CASRQGPDNSPLHF
CDR3 DNA: TGTGCCAGCAGACAGGGGCCGGATAATTCACCCCTCCACTTT

clone size: .
D gene: .
V gene: TRBV28
J gene: TRBJ1-2
CDR3 protein: CASSLGDKNYGYTF
CDR3 DNA: TGTGCCAGCAGTTTAGGGGACAAAAACTATGGCTACACCTTC

clone size: .
D gene: TRBD2
V gene: TRBV28
J gene: TRBJ2-3
CDR3 protein: CASKESGGGSSTDTQYF
CDR3 DNA: TGTGCCAGCAAAGAAAGCGGGGGGGGATCTAGCACAGATACGCAGTATTTT

clone size: .
D gene: TRBD1
V gene: TRBV11-2
J gene: TRBJ2-3
CDR3 protein: CASSLGGQGADTQYF
CDR3 DNA: TGTGCCAGCAGCTTAGGGGGACAGGGGGCAGATACGCAGTATTTT

clone size: .
D gene: TRBD2
V gene: TRBV5-1
J gene: TRBJ2-2
CDR3 protein: CASSPHGLAGMNTGELFF
CDR3 DNA: TGCGCCAGCAGCCCCCACGGACTAGCGGGGATGAACACCGGGGAGCTGTTTTTT

clone size: .
D gene: .
V gene: TRBV6-5
J gene: TRBJ1-6
CDR3 protein: CASSPWGQGSSPLHF
CDR3 DNA: TGTGCCAGCAGTCCGTGGGGTCAGGGGAGTTCACCCCTCCACTTT

clone size: .
D gene: TRBD1
V gene: TRBV7-9
J gene: TRBJ1-1
CDR3 protein: CASSFGTGFTEAFF
CDR3 DNA: TGTGCCAGCAGCTTCGGGACAGGGTTCACTGAAGCTTTCTTT

clone size: .
D gene: .
V gene: TRBV9
J gene: TRBJ2-1
CDR3 protein: CASSEAPGGRSSYNEQFF
CDR3 DNA: TGTGCCAGCAGCGAGGCCCCCGGGGGGCGGAGCTCCTACAATGAGCAGTTCTTC

clone size: .
D gene: .
V gene: TRBV4-2
J gene: TRBJ2-1
CDR3 protein: CASSPLGDEQFF
CDR3 DNA: TGTGCCAGCAGCCCCCTGGGGGATGAGCAGTTCTTC

clone size: .
D gene: TRBD2
V gene: TRBV5-4
J gene: TRBJ2-7
CDR3 protein: CASSSRLAAYEQYF
CDR3 DNA: TGTGCCAGCAGCTCGAGACTAGCCGCCTACGAGCAGTACTTC

clone size: .
D gene: TRBD2
V gene: TRBV13
J gene: TRBJ2-1
CDR3 protein: CASSLAPSGRNEQFF
CDR3 DNA: TGTGCCAGCAGCTTAGCGCCTAGCGGGAGGAATGAGCAGTTCTTC

clone size: .
D gene: .
V gene: TRBV7-2
J gene: TRBJ1-3
CDR3 protein: CASSPHAGGSGNTIYF
CDR3 DNA: TGTGCCAGCAGCCCCCATGCGGGGGGTAGTGGAAACACCATATATTTT

clone size: medium-sized
D gene: .
V gene: TRBV7-3
J gene: TRBJ2-7
CDR3 protein: CASSLLHSYEQYF
CDR3 DNA: TGTGCCAGCAGCTTGCTCCATTCCTACGAGCAGTACTTC

clone size: few
D gene: TRBD2
V gene: TRBV5-1
J gene: TRBJ2-7
CDR3 protein: CASSPGGGLSYEQYF
CDR3 DNA: TGCGCCAGCAGCCCGGGGGGAGGGTTATCCTACGAGCAGTACTTC

clone size: .
D gene: TRBD1
V gene: TRBV27
J gene: TRBJ2-6
CDR3 protein: CASSFWTGTGANVLTF
CDR3 DNA: TGTGCCAGCAGTTTCTGGACAGGAACTGGGGCCAACGTCCTGACTTTC

clone size: .
D gene: .
V gene: TRBV21-1
J gene: TRBJ1-5
CDR3 protein: CASSKVGAPGQGINQPQHF
CDR3 DNA: TGTGCCAGCAGCAAAGTAGGGGCCCCGGGACAAGGGATAAATCAGCCCCAGCATTTT

clone size: .
D gene: TRBD2
V gene: TRBV4-2
J gene: TRBJ2-3
CDR3 protein: CASSQDRASGGNTDTQYF
CDR3 DNA: TGTGCCAGCAGCCAAGATAGGGCTAGCGGGGGGAACACAGATACGCAGTATTTT

clone size: once
D gene: TRBD1
V gene: TRBV27
J gene: TRBJ2-7
CDR3 protein: CASSLDRGRGYEQYF
CDR3 DNA: TGTGCCAGCAGCCTGGACAGGGGGCGCGGGTACGAGCAGTACTTC

clone size: .
D gene: .
V gene: TRBV7-2
J gene: TRBJ2-7
CDR3 protein: CASSFGGPYEQYF
CDR3 DNA: TGTGCCAGCAGCTTTGGCGGGCCCTACGAGCAGTACTTC

clone size: few
D gene: TRBD2
V gene: TRBV4-2
J gene: TRBJ2-3
CDR3 protein: CASSRAARTSGTDTQYF
CDR3 DNA: TGTGCCAGCAGCCGCGCCGCAAGGACTAGCGGCACAGATACGCAGTATTTT

clone size: .
D gene: .
V gene: TRBV7-2
J gene: TRBJ1-3
CDR3 protein: CASSLVPSSGNTIYF
CDR3 DNA: TGTGCCAGCAGCTTAGTCCCGAGCTCTGGAAACACCATATATTTT

clone size: .
D gene: TRBD1
V gene: TRBV19
J gene: TRBJ1-6
CDR3 protein: CASTGQGHSPLHF
CDR3 DNA: TGTGCCAGTACCGGACAGGGGCATTCACCCCTCCACTTT

clone size: .
D gene: TRBD1
V gene: TRBV5-1
J gene: TRBJ1-4
CDR3 protein: CASSSGGTGNEKLFF
CDR3 DNA: TGCGCCAGCAGCTCCGGCGGGACAGGGAATGAAAAACTGTTTTTT